The T cell receptor (beta chain) described here comes from a study of a mutant IDH1 vaccine in newly diagnosed glioma (dated by TCRdb to 2020 to 2023). For the study in its entirety: Eight vaccinations were administered to patients in weeks 1, 3, 5, 7, 11, 15, 19 and 23, corresponding to visits V03 through V10. Longitudinal TCRB deep sequencing was done for about two dozen treated patients, wherever samples were available for exploratory analyses. Before enrollment, patients had received standard therapy of radiotherapy alone, temozolomide alone, or radiochemotherapy with temozolomide; most received the combination. Vaccination was initiated 4-6 weeks after radiotherapy alone, or concurrently with temozolomide cycles in the chemotherapy-containing groups. Of the roughly 30 treated patients, approximately 60% were male and about 40% were female, and a mean age of 40.4 years was recorded. Peripheral blood was drawn at six visits: V03 (baseline), V05, V07, V10, V12 and V13. General findings and caveats noted by the study authors: PBMC samples for TCRB deep sequencing were selected based on availability. Pseudoprogression seemed to be unrelated to changes in the top peripheral T cell clonotypes found by TCRB sequencing. Vaccine-induced immune responses across multiple MHC alleles were detected in about 92% of patients. The authors noted that analyses of patient blood samples could not be reproduced because of sample limitations.

The CDR3 holds 11 amino acids from the cysteine to the phenylalanine. Kept here is only the CDR3 DNA, which spans 33 bases and is read in frame from base 1. CDR1 MGHDK and CDR2 SYGVNS are derived from the germline V gene. The junction shows trimming of 7 bases on V and 4 bases on J, plus 7 bases between the germline ends. Per the publication, the time point label means: week 5, during vaccination. Each vaccine dose, consisting of 300 ug of a 20-mer mutant IDH1 peptide in Montanide, was administered subcutaneously with topical imiquimod. All donors had newly diagnosed IDH1-mutant astrocytomas of WHO grade 3 or 4 that showed loss of nuclear ATRX. The samples were drawn from NOA16, a multicentre, single-arm, open-label phase I trial in Germany that tested a mutant IDH1 peptide vaccine in humans for the first time. The DNeasy Blood and Tissue Kit was used to extract genomic DNA from EDTA blood for TCRB sequencing.

About this clone: Its antigen target is currently unknown. Qualities for individual bases were not recorded, and no much larger clone is one base off.

The library came from the immunoSEQ multiplex PCR assay. Rearranged TCR beta chain sequences were amplified using the hsTCRB Kit according to the manufacturer's protocol. An Illumina MiSeq was used to sequence the TCRB libraries. In the source study's methods: The kit vendor's proprietary platform handled demultiplexing, trimming and gene mapping. TCRdb's version of the immuneACCESS table is confined to in-frame rearrangements and falls short of the full clone set. An unresolved V gene accounts for under half of the shortfall where checked; the remainder is of unknown origin. V, J and clone size derive from that table, while D and trimming were established from the DNA sequence. The sample includes 32,000 or so clones, with about four fifths observed a single time. The top ten clonotypes cover approximately 24% of the sample.

The V and J genes are TRBV25-1 and TRBJ1-1, with the D gene not confidently named. Sequenced here: PBMCs, sampled from a glioma patient whose treatment included an IDH1 peptide vaccine. This receptor was identified in a young man with glioma. The CDR3 here reads CASTFVTEAFF. The sequence in DNA is TGTGCCAGCACTTTCGTCACTGAAGCTTTCTTT.